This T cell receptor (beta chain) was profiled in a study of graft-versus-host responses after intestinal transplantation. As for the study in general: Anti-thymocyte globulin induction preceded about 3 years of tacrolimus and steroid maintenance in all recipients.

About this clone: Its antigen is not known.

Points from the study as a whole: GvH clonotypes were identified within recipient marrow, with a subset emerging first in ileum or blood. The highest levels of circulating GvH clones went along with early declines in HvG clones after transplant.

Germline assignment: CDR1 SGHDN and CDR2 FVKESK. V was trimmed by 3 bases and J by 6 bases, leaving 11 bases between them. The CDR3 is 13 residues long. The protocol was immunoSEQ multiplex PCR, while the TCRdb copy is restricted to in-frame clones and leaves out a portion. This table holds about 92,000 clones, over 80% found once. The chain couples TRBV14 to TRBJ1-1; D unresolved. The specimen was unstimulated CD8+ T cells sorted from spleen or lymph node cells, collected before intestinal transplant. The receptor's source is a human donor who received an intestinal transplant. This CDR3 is CASSHYPTSEAFF. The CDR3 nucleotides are TGTGCCAGCAGCCATTATCCGACCTCTGAAGCTTTCTTT. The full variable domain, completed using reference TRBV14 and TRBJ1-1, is EAGVTQFPSHSVIEKGQTVTLRCDPISGHDNLYWYRRVMGKEIKFLLHFVKESKQDESGMPNNRFLAERTGGTYSTLKVQPAELEDSGVYFCASSHYPTSEAFFGQGTRLTVV.